This T cell receptor beta chain was recorded in a study of blood T cell repertoires in COVID-19. Study details: Specimens from acute and convalescent COVID-19 originated in the United States, Italy and Spain.

The method was immunoSEQ multiplex PCR; TCRdb's version includes in-frame clones alone and lacks a portion of them. The table lists 150,000 to 200,000 clones, approximately 80% of them singletons. The CDR3 contains 16 residues. Unmatched junction bases numbered 10, after V lost 4 bases and J lost 2 bases. The V gene's germline CDR1 is LGHDT and CDR2 YNNKEL (reference sequence). This receptor was obtained from a woman in her forties with COVID-19, enrolled during active disease. The chain couples TRBV3-1 (or the pseudogene TRBV3-2) to TRBJ1-1, with 7 bases identical to TRBD1. The sequenced material came from peripheral blood. CDR3 residues: CASSPPGDRDNTEAFF. Here the CDR3 DNA reads TGTGCCAGCAGCCCCCCAGGGGACAGAGACAACACTGAAGCTTTCTTT.